This T cell receptor beta chain was captured by sequencing in a study of regulatory T cells in long-lasting Graves disease. This clonotype was observed at least ten times. CDR1 is SNHLY and CDR2 is FYNNEI in the germline V gene. The CDR3 is made up of 14 amino acids. Unmatched junction bases numbered 4, after V lost 3 bases and J lost 6 bases. Combining iRepertoire HTBI primers with Arm-PCR of CDR3 regions, the authors built TCR beta libraries. Via MiXCR, TCRdb re-called the multiplex PCR reads, giving one row per CDR3 protein. In the table there are around 400,000 distinct CDR3 sequences, less than 20% of which are singletons. Time point specified: newly diagnosed GD, antithyroid drugs for less than 3 months. PBMC RNA was the source of the TCR library.

This receptor was identified in a female donor with Graves disease. The material was peripheral blood mononuclear cells (PBMCs), obtained at new diagnosis, from a patient treated with antithyroid drugs. The rearrangement joins TRBV2 to TRBJ2-2, with 7 bases lining up with TRBD1. In nucleotides, the CDR3 is TGTGCCAGCAGTGATCGGGACAGATCCGGGGAGCTGTTTTTT. Translating it yields CASSDRDRSGELFF.